This T cell receptor (beta chain) was obtained from a study of T-cell memory formation after mild COVID-19. Turning to this clonotype: Its specificity is not known.

TCRdb reprocessed the 5' RACE reads with MiXCR, giving one entry per CDR3 protein. This table holds about 130,000 distinct CDR3 sequences, roughly 6.2% found once. Germline values: CDR1 SGHTA, CDR2 FQGNSA. This CDR3 has 15 amino acids. V shed 0 bases and J shed 4 bases, with 11 bases lying between them. Whole-study findings and limits: Among contracting clones, CD4+ were mainly CM/EM and CD8+ enriched in EMRA.

Sequences were obtained from PBMCs or a T cell subset sorted from them (not recorded which). This chain connects TRBV7-2 to TRBJ2-3; weak D call: TRBD2 (6 bases). The receptor comes from an adult woman who had mild COVID-19 (a few samples of this study predate the infection). Cell type and time point are not known. The DNA of the CDR3 is TGTGCCAGCAGCTTAGCCTCGACTAGTGCAGATACGCAGTATTTT. This encodes CASSLASTSADTQYF.